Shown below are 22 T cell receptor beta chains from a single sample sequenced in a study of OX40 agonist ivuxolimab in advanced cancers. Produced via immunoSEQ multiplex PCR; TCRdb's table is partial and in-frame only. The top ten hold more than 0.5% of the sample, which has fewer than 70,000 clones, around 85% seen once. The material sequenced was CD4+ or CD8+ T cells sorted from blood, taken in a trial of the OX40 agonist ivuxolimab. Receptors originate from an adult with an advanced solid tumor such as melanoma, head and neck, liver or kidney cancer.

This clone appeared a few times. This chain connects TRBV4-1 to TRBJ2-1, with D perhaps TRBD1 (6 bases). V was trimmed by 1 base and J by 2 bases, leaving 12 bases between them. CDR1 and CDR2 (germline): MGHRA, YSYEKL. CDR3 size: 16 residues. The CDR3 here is CASSQVRGAAYNEQFF. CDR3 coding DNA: TGCGCCAGCAGCCAAGTCAGGGGTGCGGCCTACAATGAGCAGTTCTTC.

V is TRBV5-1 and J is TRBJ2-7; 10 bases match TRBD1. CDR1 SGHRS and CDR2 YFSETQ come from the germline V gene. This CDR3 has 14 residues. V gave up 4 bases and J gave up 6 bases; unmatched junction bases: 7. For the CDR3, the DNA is TGCGCCAGCAGCCTCCCGGACAGGGGGTCCGAGCAGTACTTC. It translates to CASSLPDRGSEQYF. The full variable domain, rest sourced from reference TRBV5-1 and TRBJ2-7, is KAGVTQTPRYLIKTRGQQVTLSCSPISGHRSVSWYQQTPGQGLQFLFEYFSETQRNKGNFPGRFSGRQFSNSRSEMNVSTLELGDSALYLCASSLPDRGSEQYFGPGTRLTVT.

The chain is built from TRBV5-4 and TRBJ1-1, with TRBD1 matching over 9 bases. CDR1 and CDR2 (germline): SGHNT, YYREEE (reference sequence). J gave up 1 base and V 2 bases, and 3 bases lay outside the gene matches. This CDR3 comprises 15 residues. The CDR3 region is CASSFRDRENTEAFF. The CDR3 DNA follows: TGTGCCAGCAGCTTCAGGGACAGGGAGAACACTGAAGCTTTCTTT.

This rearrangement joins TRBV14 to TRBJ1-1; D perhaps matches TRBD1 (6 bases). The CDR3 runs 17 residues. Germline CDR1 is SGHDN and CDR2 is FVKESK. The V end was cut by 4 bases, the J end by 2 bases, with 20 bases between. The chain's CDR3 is CASSLYASRDTNTEAFF. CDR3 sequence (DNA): TGTGCCAGCAGCCTATACGCAAGCCGGGACACAAACACTGAAGCTTTCTTT.

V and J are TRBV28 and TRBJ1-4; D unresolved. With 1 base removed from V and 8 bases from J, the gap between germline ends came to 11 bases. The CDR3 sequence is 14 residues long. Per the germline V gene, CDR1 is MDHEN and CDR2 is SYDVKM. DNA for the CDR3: TGTGCCAGCAGTTTATCGTCGGTAGGCGAAAAACTGTTTTTT. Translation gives CASSLSSVGEKLFF.

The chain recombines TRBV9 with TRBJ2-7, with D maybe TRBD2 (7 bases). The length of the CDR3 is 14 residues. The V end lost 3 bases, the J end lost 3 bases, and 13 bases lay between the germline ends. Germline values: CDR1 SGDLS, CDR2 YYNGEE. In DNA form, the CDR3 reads TGTGCCAGCAGCGCGGGGGGACACAACTACGAGCAGTACTTC. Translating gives CASSAGGHNYEQYF.

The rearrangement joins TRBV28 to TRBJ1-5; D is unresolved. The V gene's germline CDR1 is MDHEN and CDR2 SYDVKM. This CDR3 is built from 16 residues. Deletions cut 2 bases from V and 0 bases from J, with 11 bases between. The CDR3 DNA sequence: TGTGCCAGCAGTTTACCCCGAGGGTATAGCAATCAGCCCCAGCATTTT. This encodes CASSLPRGYSNQPQHF.

Written as DNA, the CDR3 is TGTGCCACCAGCAGAGATTTAGCGGGAGGGGAGACCCAGTACTTC. It encodes CATSRDLAGGETQYF. The chain employs TRBV15 and TRBJ2-5, with TRBD2 identical over 11 bases. CDR1 is LNHNV and CDR2 is YYDKDF in the germline V gene (reference sequence). The CDR3 has 15 residues. Germline trimming cut 0 bases from V and 5 bases from J; bases unmatched to any gene: 2. Drawing the rest from reference TRBV15 and TRBJ2-5, the complete variable domain is DAMVIQNPRYQVTQFGKPVTLSCSQTLNHNVMYWYQQKSSQAPKLLFHYYDKDFNNEADTPDNFQSRRPNTSFCFLDIRSPGLGDTAMYLCATSRDLAGGETQYFGPGTRLLVL.

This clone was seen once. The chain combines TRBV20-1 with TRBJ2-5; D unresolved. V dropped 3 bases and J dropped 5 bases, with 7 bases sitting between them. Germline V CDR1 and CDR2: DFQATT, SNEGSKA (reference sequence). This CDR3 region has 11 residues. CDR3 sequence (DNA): TGCAGTGCTAGGGCATGGGAGACCCAGTACTTC. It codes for CSARAWETQYF.

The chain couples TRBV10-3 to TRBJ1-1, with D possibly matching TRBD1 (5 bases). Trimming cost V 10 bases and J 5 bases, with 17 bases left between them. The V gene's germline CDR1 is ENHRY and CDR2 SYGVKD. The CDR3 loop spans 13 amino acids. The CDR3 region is CATGTPGITEAFF. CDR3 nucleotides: TGTGCCACCGGGACCCCTGGAATTACTGAAGCTTTCTTT.

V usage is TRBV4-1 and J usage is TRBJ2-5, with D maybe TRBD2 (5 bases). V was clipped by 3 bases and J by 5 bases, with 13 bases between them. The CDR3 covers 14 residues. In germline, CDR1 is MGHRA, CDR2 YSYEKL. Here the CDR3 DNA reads TGCGCCAGCAGCCAGGACTTGGGTCCGGAGACCCAGTACTTC. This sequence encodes CASSQDLGPETQYF.

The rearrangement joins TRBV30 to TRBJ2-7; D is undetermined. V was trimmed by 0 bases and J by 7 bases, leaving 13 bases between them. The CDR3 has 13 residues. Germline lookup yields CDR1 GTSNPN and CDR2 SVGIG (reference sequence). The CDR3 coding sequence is TGTGCCTGGAGTGTAAACCCAATGGGTGAGCAGTACTTC. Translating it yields CAWSVNPMGEQYF.

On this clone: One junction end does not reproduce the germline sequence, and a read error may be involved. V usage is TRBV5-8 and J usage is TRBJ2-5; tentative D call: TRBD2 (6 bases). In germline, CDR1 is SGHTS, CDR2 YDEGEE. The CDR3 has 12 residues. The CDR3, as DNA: TGTGCCAGCAGCGGGGGACTGGGCCCCGTGGACTTC. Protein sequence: CASSGGLGPVDF.

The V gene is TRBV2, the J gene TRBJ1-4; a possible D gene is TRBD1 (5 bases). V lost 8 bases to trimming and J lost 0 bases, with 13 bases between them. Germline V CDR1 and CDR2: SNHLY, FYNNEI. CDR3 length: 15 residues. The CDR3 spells CASLWEQATNEKLFF. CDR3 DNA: TGTGCCAGCCTCTGGGAACAGGCAACTAATGAAAAACTGTTTTTT.

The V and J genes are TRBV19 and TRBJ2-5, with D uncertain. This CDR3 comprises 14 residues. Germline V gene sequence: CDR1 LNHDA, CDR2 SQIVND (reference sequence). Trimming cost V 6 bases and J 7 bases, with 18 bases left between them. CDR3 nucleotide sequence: TGTGCCAGTAGCTCGGACGTTGGTGGTGGGACCCAGTACTTC. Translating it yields CASSSDVGGGTQYF.

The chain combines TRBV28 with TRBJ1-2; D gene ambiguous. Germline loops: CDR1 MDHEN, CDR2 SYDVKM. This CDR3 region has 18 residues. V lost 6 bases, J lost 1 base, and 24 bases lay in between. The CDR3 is CASSHLRLRGSSNYGYTF. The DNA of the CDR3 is TGTGCCAGCAGCCACTTACGTTTGAGAGGGAGTAGTAACTATGGCTACACCTTC.

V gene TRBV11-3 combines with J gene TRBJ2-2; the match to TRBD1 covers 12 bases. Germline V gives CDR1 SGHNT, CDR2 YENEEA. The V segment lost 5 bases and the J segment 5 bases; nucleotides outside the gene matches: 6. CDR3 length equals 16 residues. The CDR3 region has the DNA TGTGCCAGCAGCCCGGGACAGGGGGCGTTGACCGGGGAGCTGTTTTTT. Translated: CASSPGQGALTGELFF.

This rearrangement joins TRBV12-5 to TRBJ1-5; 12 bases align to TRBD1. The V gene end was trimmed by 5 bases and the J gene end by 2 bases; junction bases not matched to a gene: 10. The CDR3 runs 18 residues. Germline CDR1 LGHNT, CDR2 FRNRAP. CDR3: CASGTRGQGASGNQPQHF. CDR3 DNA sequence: TGTGCTAGTGGTACAAGGGGACAGGGGGCATCAGGCAATCAGCCCCAGCATTTT.

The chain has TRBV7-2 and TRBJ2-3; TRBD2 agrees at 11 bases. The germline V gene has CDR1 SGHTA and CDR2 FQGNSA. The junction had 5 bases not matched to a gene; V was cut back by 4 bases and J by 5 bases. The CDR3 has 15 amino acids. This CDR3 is CASSSTSGSRDTQYF. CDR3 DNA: TGTGCCAGCAGCTCCACTAGCGGGAGTAGAGATACGCAGTATTTT.

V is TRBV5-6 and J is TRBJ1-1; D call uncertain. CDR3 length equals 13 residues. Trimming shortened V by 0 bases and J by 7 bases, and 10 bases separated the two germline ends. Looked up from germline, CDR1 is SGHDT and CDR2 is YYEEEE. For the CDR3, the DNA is TGTGCCAGCAGCTTGGGTACCCTATATGAAGCTTTCTTT. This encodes CASSLGTLYEAFF.

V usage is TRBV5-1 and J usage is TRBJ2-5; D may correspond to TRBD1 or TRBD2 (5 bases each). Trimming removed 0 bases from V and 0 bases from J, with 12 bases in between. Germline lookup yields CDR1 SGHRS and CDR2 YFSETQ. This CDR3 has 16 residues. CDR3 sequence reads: CASSLGGSRYQETQYF. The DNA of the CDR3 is TGCGCCAGCAGCTTGGGGGGGTCTCGGTACCAAGAGACCCAGTACTTC.

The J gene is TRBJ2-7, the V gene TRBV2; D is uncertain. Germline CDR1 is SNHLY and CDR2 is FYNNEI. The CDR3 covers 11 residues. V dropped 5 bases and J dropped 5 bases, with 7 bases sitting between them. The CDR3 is CASSQIDEQYF. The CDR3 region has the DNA TGTGCCAGCAGTCAAATAGACGAGCAGTACTTC.